This is a list of T cell receptor beta chains from one sample in a study of blood T cell repertoires in COVID-19. This table comes from immunoSEQ multiplex PCR, and its TCRdb copy is limited to in-frame clones, with some not included. Of approximately 46,000 clones in the sample, roughly 80% were seen once. What was sequenced was peripheral blood. Receptors were obtained from a human donor in a cohort sampled during active COVID-19. Both conserved end residues are part of each CDR3. Each record gives: D gene, clone size, J gene, V gene, CDR3 length, CDR3 DNA, CDR3 protein. D genes are given only for firm matches. The listing skips clone size in some rows; elsewhere it reads once, few, many or a size class.

TRBD1,-,TRBJ1-1,TRBV5-1,16,TGCGCCAGCAGCTTGGTTTCGGGACAGGGGGACACTGAAGCTTTCTTT,CASSLVSGQGDTEAFF
-,-,TRBJ2-7,TRBV5-1,15,TGCGCCAGCAGTCTCATCGGGTCTAGCTCCTACGAGCAGTACTTC,CASSLIGSSSYEQYF
TRBD1,-,TRBJ2-7,TRBV19,17,TGTGCCAGTAGCAAGGGGATACTTGGACAGGGGGCCTACGAGCAGTACTTC,CASSKGILGQGAYEQYF
-,few,TRBJ2-1,TRBV29-1,15,TGCAGCGTTGAGAAGGACGGGGGACCCTACAATGAGCAGTTCTTC,CSVEKDGGPYNEQFF
TRBD2,few,TRBJ2-5,TRBV20-1,13,TGCAGTGCTAGTGGGGGGGGGCAAGAGACCCAGTACTTC,CSASGGGQETQYF
-,-,TRBJ2-3,TRBV7-8,15,TGTGCCAGCAGCTCCGACTCCCCTAGCACAGATACGCAGTATTTT,CASSSDSPSTDTQYF
-,-,TRBJ2-1,TRBV28,16,TGTGCCAGCAGCTCCCAACTAGCTTCGAACTACAATGAGCAGTTCTTC,CASSSQLASNYNEQFF
TRBD2,-,TRBJ2-3,TRBV30,16,TGTGCCTGGACCACGTGGGGTAGCGGGGGTCCAGATACGCAGTATTTT,CAWTTWGSGGPDTQYF
TRBD2,-,TRBJ2-7,TRBV9,16,TGTGCCAGCAGCGACGGACTAGCCCCGGAGTTGTACGAGCAGTACTTC,CASSDGLAPELYEQYF
TRBD2,-,TRBJ2-3,TRBV4-3,17,TGCGCCAGCAGCCCTCTCCTGTCGGGGACTACCACAGATACGCAGTATTTT,CASSPLLSGTTTDTQYF
-,-,TRBJ1-1,TRBV6-5,14,TGTGCCACCTCGGCGGGGGGCATTGGCACTGAAGCTTTCTTT,CATSAGGIGTEAFF
TRBD1,few,TRBJ1-2,TRBV3-1/TRBV3-2,12,TGTGCCAGCAGGCAGACAGGGTCCGGCTACACCTTC,CASRQTGSGYTF
TRBD1,-,TRBJ1-4,TRBV7-9,14,TGTGCCAGCAGCGCGACAGGGACTAATGAAAAACTGTTTTTT,CASSATGTNEKLFF
-,-,TRBJ1-5,TRBV30,14,TGTGCCTGGAGTGTTAGTGGGGGCTTTCAGCCCCAGCATTTT,CAWSVSGGFQPQHF
-,once,TRBJ1-1,TRBV15,15,TGTGCCACCAGCACCGACAGGTTATTGAACACTGAAGCTTTCTTT,CATSTDRLLNTEAFF
-,-,TRBJ2-7,TRBV15,16,TGTGCCACCAGCAGAGAGGCCCTTCTTTCCCCCTACGAGCAGTACTTC,CATSREALLSPYEQYF
TRBD1,-,TRBJ1-5,TRBV15,16,TGTGCCACCAGCAGCGGGACAGGGGTAGGCAATCAGCCCCAGCATTTT,CATSSGTGVGNQPQHF
-,-,TRBJ2-3,TRBV2,15,TGTGCCAGCAGTGTCCAACGGGGGGCCCCAGATACGCAGTATTTT,CASSVQRGAPDTQYF
TRBD1,-,TRBJ2-7,TRBV5-1,17,TGCGCCAGCAGCTCACGAGGAACCGGGACAGGACCCCACGAGCAGTACTTC,CASSSRGTGTGPHEQYF
TRBD1,-,TRBJ1-2,TRBV28,14,TGTGCCAGCAGATACCGGGACAGGGGTTTTGGCTACACCTTC,CASRYRDRGFGYTF
TRBD2,-,TRBJ2-1,TRBV9,13,TGTGCCAGCAGCGCCGCCCCGGGACTAGAGAGGTTCTTC,CASSAAPGLERFF
-,-,TRBJ1-2,TRBV2,14,TGTGCCAGCAGTGAAACCGCTCAGGGACAATCCTACACCTTC,CASSETAQGQSYTF
-,-,TRBJ1-6,TRBV6-6,15,TGTGCCAGCGGGGCAAGCGGGGGCTGGAATTCACCCCTCCACTTT,CASGASGGWNSPLHF
-,-,TRBJ1-4,TRBV25-1,14,TGTGCCAGCACCCGGACAGCAACTAATGAAAAACTGTTTTTT,CASTRTATNEKLFF
TRBD2,-,TRBJ2-7,TRBV19,15,TGTGCCAGTGTCTTACGACTAGCGGAGGACTACGAGCAGTACTTC,CASVLRLAEDYEQYF
-,few,TRBJ2-7,TRBV28,14,TGTGCCAGCACCAAATCGGAGGGGATATACGAGCAGTACTTC,CASTKSEGIYEQYF
-,-,TRBJ2-1,TRBV11-2,14,TGTGCCAGCAGCTTAGAGCAGGGTATAGTTGAGCAGTTCTTC,CASSLEQGIVEQFF